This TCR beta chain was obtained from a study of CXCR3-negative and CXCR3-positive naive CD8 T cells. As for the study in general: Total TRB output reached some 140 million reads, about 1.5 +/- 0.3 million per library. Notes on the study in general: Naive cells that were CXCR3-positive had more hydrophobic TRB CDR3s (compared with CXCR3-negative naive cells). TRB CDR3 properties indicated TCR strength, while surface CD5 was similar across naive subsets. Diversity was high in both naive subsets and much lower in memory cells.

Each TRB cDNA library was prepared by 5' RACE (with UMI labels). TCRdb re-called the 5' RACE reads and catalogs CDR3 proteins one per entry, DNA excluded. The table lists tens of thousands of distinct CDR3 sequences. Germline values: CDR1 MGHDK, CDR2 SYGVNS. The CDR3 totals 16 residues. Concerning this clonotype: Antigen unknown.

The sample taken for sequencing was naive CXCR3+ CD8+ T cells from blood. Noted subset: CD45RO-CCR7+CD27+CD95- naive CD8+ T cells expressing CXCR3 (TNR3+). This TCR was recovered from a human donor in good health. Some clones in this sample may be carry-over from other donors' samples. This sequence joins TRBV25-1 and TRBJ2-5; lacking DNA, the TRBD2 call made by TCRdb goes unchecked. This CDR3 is CASRAWTSGSQETQYF.